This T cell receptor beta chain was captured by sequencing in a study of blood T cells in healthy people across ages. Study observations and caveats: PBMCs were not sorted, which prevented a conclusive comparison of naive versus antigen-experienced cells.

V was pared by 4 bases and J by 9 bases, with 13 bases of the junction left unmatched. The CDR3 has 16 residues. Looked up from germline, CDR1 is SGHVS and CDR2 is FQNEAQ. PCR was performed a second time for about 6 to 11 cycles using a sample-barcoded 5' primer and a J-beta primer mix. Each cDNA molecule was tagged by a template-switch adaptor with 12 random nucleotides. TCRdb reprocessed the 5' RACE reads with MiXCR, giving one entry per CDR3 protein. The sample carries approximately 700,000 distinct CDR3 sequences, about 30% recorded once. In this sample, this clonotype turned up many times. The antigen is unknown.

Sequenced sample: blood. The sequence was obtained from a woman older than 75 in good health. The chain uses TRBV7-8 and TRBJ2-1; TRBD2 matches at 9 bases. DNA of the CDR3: TGTGCCAGCAGCTCAGCGGGGGGCCTGTCATACGGTGAGCAGTTCTTC. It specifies CASSSAGGLSYGEQFF.